The 14 T cell receptor beta chains below were found in one sample sequenced in a study of stem cell transplantation in POMP-related autoinflammatory disease. The method was immunoSEQ multiplex PCR; TCRdb's version includes in-frame clones alone and lacks a portion of them. The profile shows some 68,000 clones, approximately 91% of them singletons. Sequenced material: CD4+ T cells from PBMCs, taken after stem cell transplantation. The receptors were gathered from a human patient with POMP-related autoinflammation and immune dysregulation (PRAID). Part of the T cells may come from the graft donor.

The chain uses TRBV29-1 and TRBJ2-2, with 14 nucleotides matching TRBD2. J was trimmed by 3 bases and V by 7 bases; bases with no gene match: 13. The CDR3 covers 18 residues. From germline, CDR1 is SQVTM and CDR2 ANQGSEA. CDR3 nucleotides: TGCAGCGCTTCAACGGGGACTAGCGGGAGAAGGGACACCGGGGAGCTGTTTTTT. This translates into CSASTGTSGRRDTGELFF.

The chain's CDR3 is CASSLSWGYTF. The CDR3 DNA sequence: TGTGCCAGCAGCCTTAGCTGGGGCTACACCTTC. The chain joins TRBV3-1 (or the pseudogene TRBV3-2) to TRBJ1-2; D not resolved. Germline V lookup: CDR1 LGHDT, CDR2 YNNKEL (reference sequence). This CDR3 region has 11 residues. Trimming removed 4 bases at V and 8 bases at J, with 8 bases between.

This rearrangement joins TRBV5-1 to TRBJ2-1, with D maybe TRBD1 (5 bases). The CDR3 runs 16 residues. CDR1 SGHRS and CDR2 YFSETQ come from the germline V gene. V was trimmed by 2 bases and J by 2 bases, leaving 14 bases between them. The CDR3 DNA reads as TGCGCCAGCAGCTTTTTTCAGGGTCCTGCCTACAATGAGCAGTTCTTC. Translated: CASSFFQGPAYNEQFF. Combining the CDR3 with reference TRBV5-1 and TRBJ2-1 gives the whole variable domain KAGVTQTPRYLIKTRGQQVTLSCSPISGHRSVSWYQQTPGQGLQFLFEYFSETQRNKGNFPGRFSGRQFSNSRSEMNVSTLELGDSALYLCASSFFQGPAYNEQFFGPGTRLTVL.

The chain links TRBV7-9 to TRBJ1-1, with D possibly TRBD1 on 5 matching bases. There are 13 residues in the CDR3. V shed 1 base and J shed 4 bases, with 7 bases lying between them. Germline V CDR1 and CDR2: SEHNR, FQNEAQ (reference sequence). CDR3 protein: CASSLGGSTEAFF. CDR3 nucleotides: TGTGCCAGCAGCTTAGGGGGGAGCACTGAAGCTTTCTTT.

V is TRBV2 and J is TRBJ2-3, with a weak D call TRBD1 (5 bases). Germline V gene sequence: CDR1 SNHLY, CDR2 FYNNEI. This CDR3 comprises 16 residues. V was trimmed by 6 bases and J by 3 bases, leaving 19 bases between them. The CDR3 nucleotides read TGTGCCAGCAGCCTGAGTTTGGGGCCAGGGACAGATACGCAGTATTTT. This encodes CASSLSLGPGTDTQYF.

The chain links TRBV25-1 to TRBJ2-1, with 12 bases lining up with TRBD2. Germline CDR1 is MGHDK and CDR2 is SYGVNS. This CDR3 is 16 amino acids long. Trimming cost V 4 bases and J 2 bases; bases outside gene matches: 3. CDR3 sequence (DNA): TGTGCCAGCAGTGTGACTAGCGGGAGTCCCTACAATGAGCAGTTCTTC. Amino acid sequence: CASSVTSGSPYNEQFF.

This rearrangement joins TRBV5-1 to TRBJ2-5, with a possible D match to TRBD1 (5 bases). V was shortened by 2 bases and J by 5 bases, with 13 bases between the two germline ends. The CDR3 is 14 amino acids. CDR1 and CDR2 from the germline V gene are SGHRS and YFSETQ. In DNA form, the CDR3 reads TGCGCCAGCAGCTTCCGACTGGGGCAGGAGACCCAGTACTTC. It is translated as CASSFRLGQETQYF.

This clone was picked up one time. The chain couples TRBV28 to TRBJ2-7, with D tentatively TRBD2 (6 bases). In germline, CDR1 is MDHEN, CDR2 SYDVKM. CDR3 length: 13 amino acids. V lost 10 bases and J 4 bases, leaving 17 bases between the germline ends. The CDR3 bases are TGTGCCACCTCGGCGGGACCCGAGTACGAGCAGTACTTC. Protein: CATSAGPEYEQYF.

J is TRBJ2-5 and V is TRBV29-1; 11 nucleotides agree with TRBD2. V shed 4 bases, J shed 4 bases, and the junction held 2 bases outside the gene matches. This CDR3 contains 13 residues. Germline CDR1 and CDR2: SQVTM and ANQGSEA. DNA of the CDR3: TGCAGCGTTGCGCTAGCGGGGGGAGAGACCCAGTACTTC. It encodes CSVALAGGETQYF.

This clone came up once. The chain couples TRBV11-2 to TRBJ1-1; D gene unclear. Germline V gene lookup returns CDR1 SGHAT and CDR2 FQNNGV. Between the trimmed V and J ends, which lost 5 bases and 1 base, there was a span of 14 bases. This CDR3 comprises 15 residues. This chain's CDR3 is CASSRHPRGNTEAFF. The CDR3 nucleotides read TGTGCCAGCAGCCGGCACCCGCGAGGGAACACTGAAGCTTTCTTT.

This clone was found once. CDR3: CASSPLGLAGGGRTDTQYF. For the CDR3, the DNA is TGTGCCAGCAGCCCCCTCGGACTAGCGGGAGGGGGGCGCACAGATACGCAGTATTTT. The chain couples TRBV11-2 to TRBJ2-3; 15 bases map to TRBD2. CDR3 length: 19 amino acids. Losses at the gene ends were 5 bases for V and 1 base for J; bases not matched to a gene: 10. In germline, CDR1 is SGHAT, CDR2 FQNNGV.

V and J are TRBV5-1 and TRBJ2-7, with no clear D. The V end lost 2 bases, the J end lost 2 bases, and 14 bases lay between the germline ends. The CDR3 loop spans 15 amino acids. Germline V lookup: CDR1 SGHRS, CDR2 YFSETQ. This CDR3 reads CASSFGVGRTYEQYF. CDR3 DNA sequence: TGCGCCAGCAGCTTTGGTGTAGGACGAACCTACGAGCAGTACTTC.

V and J are TRBV18 and TRBJ2-7; 12 positions agree with TRBD2. This CDR3 region has 17 residues. Germline CDR1 and CDR2: KGHSH and LQKENI. Trimming at V came to 3 bases and at J to 1 base, leaving 7 bases not matched to a gene. The CDR3 bases are TGTGCCAGCTCACCCCTCGGACTAGCGGGACCGTCCTACGAGCAGTACTTC. Amino acid sequence: CASSPLGLAGPSYEQYF.

The chain combines TRBV5-5 with TRBJ2-7, with 7 positions matching TRBD1. Germline assignment: CDR1 SGHKS and CDR2 YYEKEE (reference sequence). This CDR3 has 14 residues. V lost 2 bases and J lost 6; bases outside the gene matches: 8. The CDR3 loop is CASSFGSDRVEQYV. In DNA, the CDR3 is TGTGCCAGCAGCTTCGGATCTGACAGGGTCGAGCAGTACGTC.